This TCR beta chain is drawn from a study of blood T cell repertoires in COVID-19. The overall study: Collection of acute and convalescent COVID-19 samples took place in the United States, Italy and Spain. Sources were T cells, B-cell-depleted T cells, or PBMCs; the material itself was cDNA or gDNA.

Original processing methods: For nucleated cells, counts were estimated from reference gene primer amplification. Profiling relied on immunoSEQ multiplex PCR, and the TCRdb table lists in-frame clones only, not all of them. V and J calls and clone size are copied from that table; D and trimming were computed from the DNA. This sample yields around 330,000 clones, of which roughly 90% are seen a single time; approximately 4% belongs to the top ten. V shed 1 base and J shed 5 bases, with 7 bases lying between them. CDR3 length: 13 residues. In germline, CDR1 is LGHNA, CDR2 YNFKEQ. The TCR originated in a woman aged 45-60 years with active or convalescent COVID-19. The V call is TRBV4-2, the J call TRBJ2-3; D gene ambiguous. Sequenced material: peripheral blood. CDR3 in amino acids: CASSQGLEDTQYF. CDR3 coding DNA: TGTGCCAGCAGCCAAGGGTTAGAAGATACGCAGTATTTT.